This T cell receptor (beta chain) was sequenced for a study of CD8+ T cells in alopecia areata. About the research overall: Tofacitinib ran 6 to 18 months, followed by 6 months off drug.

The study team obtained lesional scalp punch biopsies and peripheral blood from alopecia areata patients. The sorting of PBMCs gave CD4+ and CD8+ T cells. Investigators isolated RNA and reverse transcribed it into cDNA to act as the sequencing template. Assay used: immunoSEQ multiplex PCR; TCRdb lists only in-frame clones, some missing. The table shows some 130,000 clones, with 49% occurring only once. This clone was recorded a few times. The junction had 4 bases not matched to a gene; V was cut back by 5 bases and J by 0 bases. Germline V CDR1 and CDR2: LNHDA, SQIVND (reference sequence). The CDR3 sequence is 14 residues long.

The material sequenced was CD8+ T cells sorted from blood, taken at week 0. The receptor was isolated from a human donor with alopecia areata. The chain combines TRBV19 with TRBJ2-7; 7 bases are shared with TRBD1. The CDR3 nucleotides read TGTGCCAGTAGTCCCACAGGGGACTCCTACGAGCAGTACTTC. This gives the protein CASSPTGDSYEQYF.